Listed here is a single T cell receptor (beta chain). This sample was taken from a study of blood T cell repertoires in COVID-19. Across the study: The United States, Italy and Spain provided the acute and convalescent COVID-19 samples. From T cells, B-cell-depleted T cells, or PBMCs came the material, which was cDNA or gDNA.

The assay was immunoSEQ multiplex PCR, and TCRdb's table has in-frame clones only and misses some. Among more than 200,000 clones listed, around nine tenths were seen once. Self-reported history from a screening survey and questionnaire set each donor's cohort. The V gene end was trimmed by 6 bases and the J gene end by 6 bases; junction bases not matched to a gene: 10. The CDR3 sequence is 16 residues long. Germline V gene data show CDR1 as SNHLY and CDR2 as FYNNEI. This sequence joins TRBV2 and TRBJ2-1; TRBD2 agrees at 11 bases. This sequence was found in a young woman who had recovered from COVID-19. Sequencing was performed on PBMCs or T cells enriched from blood (not recorded which). The CDR3 region is CASREILGLAGNEQFF. The CDR3, as DNA: TGTGCCAGCAGAGAAATACTTGGACTAGCGGGCAATGAGCAGTTCTTC.